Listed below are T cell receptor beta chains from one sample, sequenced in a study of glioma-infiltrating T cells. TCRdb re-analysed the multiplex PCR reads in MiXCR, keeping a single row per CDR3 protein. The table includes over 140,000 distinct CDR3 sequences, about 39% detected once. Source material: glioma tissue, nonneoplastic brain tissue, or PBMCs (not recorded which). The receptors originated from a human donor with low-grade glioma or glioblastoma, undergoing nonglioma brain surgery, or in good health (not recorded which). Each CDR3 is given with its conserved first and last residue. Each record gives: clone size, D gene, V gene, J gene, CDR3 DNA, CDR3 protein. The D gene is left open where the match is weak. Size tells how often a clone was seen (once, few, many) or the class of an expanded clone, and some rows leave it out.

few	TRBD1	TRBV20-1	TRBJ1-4	TGCAGTGCTAGACCGGGGCCCGGGACAGCAACTAATGAAAAACTGTTTTTT	CSARPGPGTATNEKLFF
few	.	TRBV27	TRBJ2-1	TGTGCCAGCAGACAGGGATCCTACAATGAGCAGTTCTTC	CASRQGSYNEQFF
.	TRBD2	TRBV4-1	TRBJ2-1	TGCGCCAGCAGCCCCGGGAGGGGGATAACCTCCTACAATGAGCAGTTCTTC	CASSPGRGITSYNEQFF
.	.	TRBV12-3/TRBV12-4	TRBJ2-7	TGTGCCAGCAGTTATTCAGGGGGAGGTGACGAGCAGTACTTC	CASSYSGGGDEQYF
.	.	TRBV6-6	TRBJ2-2	TGTGCCAGCAGTTTATTCGCCTCGGCAGGGGTTCAGTTGAACACCGGGGAGCTGTTTTTT	CASSLFASAGVQLNTGELFF
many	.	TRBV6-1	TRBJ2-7	TGTGCCAGCAGTCGATCCGTAGACAGATCCTACGAGCAGTACTTC	CASSRSVDRSYEQYF
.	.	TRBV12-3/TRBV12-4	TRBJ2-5	TGTGCCAGCAGTGGACCTCGGGAGCGAGAGACCCAGTACTTC	CASSGPRERETQYF
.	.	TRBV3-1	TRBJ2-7	TGTGCCAGCAGCCCCAGCTCCTCCTACGAGCAGTACTTC	CASSPSSSYEQYF
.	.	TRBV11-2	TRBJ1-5	TGTGCCAGCAGCTTAGAAACCGGGCTAAATCAGCCCCAGCATTTT	CASSLETGLNQPQHF
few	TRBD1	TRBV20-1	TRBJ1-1	TGCAGTGCTAGAATCACAGGGGGCCTGAACACTGAAGCTTTCTTT	CSARITGGLNTEAFF
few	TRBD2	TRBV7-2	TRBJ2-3	TGTGCCAGCAGCGTGACTAGCGGGAGTTGGGATACGCAGTATTTT	CASSVTSGSWDTQYF
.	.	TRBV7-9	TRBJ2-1	TGTGCCAGCAGCTTAGATCTAGTAGGGCAGTTCTTC	CASSLDLVGQFF
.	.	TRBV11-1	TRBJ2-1	TGTGCCAGCAGCTTTTTGGAGTCCGATGAGCAGTTCTTC	CASSFLESDEQFF
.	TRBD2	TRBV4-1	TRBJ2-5	TGCGCCAGCAGCCAAACAAGACGGGGGGGGACCCAAGAGACCCAGTACTTC	CASSQTRRGGTQETQYF
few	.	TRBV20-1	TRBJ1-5	TGCAGTGCTAGAGAGGGGGGGACGGGCAATCAGCCCCAGCATTTT	CSAREGGTGNQPQHF
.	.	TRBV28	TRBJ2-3	TGTGCCAGCAGTTTAAGTCTAGCCCACACAGATACGCAGTATTTT	CASSLSLAHTDTQYF
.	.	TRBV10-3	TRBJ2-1	TGTGCCATCAGTGATACGGACGCGGGTAACAATGAGCAGTTCTTC	CAISDTDAGNNEQFF